Below, 30 T cell receptor beta chains from the same sample are listed, as sequenced in a study of neoadjuvant anti-PD-1 for oral cavity cancer. Time point described: after neoadjuvant nivolumab, at surgical resection. Clones were read by immunoSEQ multiplex PCR, and TCRdb kept only the in-frame ones, dropping some. The sample records some 10,000 clones, roughly 67% being singletons. Sample: tumor tissue, taken after nivolumab (anti-PD-1) treatment. The receptors were gathered from a person aged 40 to 85 with oral cavity squamous cell carcinoma.

This chain links TRBV7-8 with TRBJ1-1, with D possibly being TRBD1 (5 bases). The CDR3 runs to 15 residues. Germline values: CDR1 SGHVS, CDR2 FQNEAQ. The V end lost 2 bases, the J end lost 2 bases, and 12 bases lay between the germline ends. The CDR3, as DNA: TGTGCCAGCAGCTTAATAGCAGGGTTAAACACTGAAGCTTTCTTT. Amino acid sequence: CASSLIAGLNTEAFF.

This sequence joins TRBV7-8 and TRBJ1-6; D uncertain. In germline, CDR1 is SGHVS, CDR2 FQNEAQ. V dropped 1 base and J dropped 7 bases, with 5 bases sitting between them. This CDR3 spans 13 amino acids. The CDR3 region is CASSLEWNSPLHF. DNA of the CDR3: TGTGCCAGCAGCTTAGAGTGGAATTCACCCCTCCACTTT.

The chain combines TRBV28 with TRBJ1-1, with D unclear. The CDR3 has 14 amino acids. V was cut by 3 bases and J by 4 bases, with 12 bases left in between. Per the germline V gene, CDR1 is MDHEN and CDR2 is SYDVKM. The DNA for the CDR3 is TGTGCCAGCAGTTTTAAGTTGAGTGGCACTGAAGCTTTCTTT. Translated: CASSFKLSGTEAFF.

The chain carries TRBV2 and TRBJ1-5; D not certain. The germline V gene has CDR1 SNHLY and CDR2 FYNNEI. V was trimmed by 4 bases and J by 1 base, leaving 2 bases between them. The CDR3 is 12 amino acids. The CDR3 coding sequence is TGTGCCAGCAGTGGAAGCAATCAGCCCCAGCATTTT. Encoded protein: CASSGSNQPQHF.

In this sample, this clone turned up a few times. The rearrangement joins TRBV6-7 to TRBJ1-5; TRBD1 is a possible D gene (6 bases). TRBV6-7 is designated an ORF whose function remains uncertain. V dropped 11 bases and J dropped 0 bases, with 20 bases sitting between them. The CDR3 consists of 16 residues. The CDR3 here is CACQGPVGCSNQPQHF. The CDR3 DNA sequence: TGTGCCTGCCAGGGGCCGGTCGGGTGTAGCAATCAGCCCCAGCATTTT.

V usage is TRBV12-1 and J usage is TRBJ1-5; the table's D call TRBD1 went unverified against the DNA. TRBV12-1 corresponds to a pseudogene. This CDR3 contains 16 residues. For the CDR3, the DNA is TGTGCCAGCAGCCCCTTAGTACAGTCTTGCAATCAGCCCCAGCATTTT. This sequence encodes CASSPLVQSCNQPQHF.

This chain joins TRBV28 and TRBJ1-6; D remains unclear. Between the trimmed V and J ends, which lost 8 bases and 0 bases, there was a span of 5 bases. CDR1 is MDHEN, CDR2 SYDVKM, per germline. This CDR3 comprises 13 residues. CDR3 residues: CASEPSYNSPLHF. The CDR3, as DNA: TGTGCCAGCGAACCCTCCTATAATTCACCCCTCCACTTT.

V gene TRBV7-9 combines with J gene TRBJ1-4; no clear D. Trimming took 6 bases from V and 8 from J, leaving 16 bases between them. Germline loops: CDR1 SEHNR, CDR2 FQNEAQ (reference sequence). There are 14 residues in the CDR3. CDR3 sequence reads: CASSSSPGLEKLFF. For the CDR3, the DNA is TGTGCCAGCAGTTCCTCTCCCGGCTTGGAAAAACTGTTTTTT.

The V call is TRBV18, the J call TRBJ1-3, with D perhaps TRBD1 (5 bases). Trimming took off 2 bases at V and 4 bases at J, with 15 bases between the two ends. The length of the CDR3 is 16 residues. Germline V lookup: CDR1 KGHSH, CDR2 LQKENI. The CDR3 sequence: CASSPGPGLSGNTIYF. CDR3 in DNA: TGTGCCAGCTCACCAGGGCCAGGGCTATCGGGAAACACCATATATTTT.

The rearrangement joins TRBV28 to TRBJ1-4; 10 nucleotides agree with TRBD1. Per germline, CDR1 MDHEN and CDR2 SYDVKM. Trimming at V came to 9 bases and at J to 8 bases, leaving 18 bases not matched to a gene. This CDR3 region has 17 residues. The CDR3 region is CASLRQGARGGREKLFF. The CDR3 region has the DNA TGTGCCAGTTTACGACAGGGGGCGCGGGGGGGCCGCGAAAAACTGTTTTTT.

Relative to its sample, this clone is medium-sized. The chain is built from TRBV28 and TRBJ1-1; D is unresolved. Germline values: CDR1 MDHEN, CDR2 SYDVKM. The CDR3 is 13 amino acids. V dropped 7 bases and J dropped 1 base, with 10 bases sitting between them. Here the CDR3 DNA reads TGTGCCAGCAAGGGTTGGGGGAACACTGAAGCTTTCTTT. Protein sequence: CASKGWGNTEAFF.

A single count supports this clone. The chain joins TRBV9 to TRBJ1-2, with 8 nucleotides matching TRBD1. Germline V gene sequence: CDR1 SGDLS, CDR2 YYNGEE. The CDR3 covers 14 residues. The junction had 5 bases not matched to a gene; V was cut back by 3 bases and J by 4 bases. The CDR3 sequence: CASSEDRAGYGYTF. The DNA for the CDR3 is TGTGCCAGCAGCGAGGACAGGGCGGGCTATGGCTACACCTTC.

V usage is TRBV20-1 and J usage is TRBJ1-3; the D is unclear. Germline-derived CDR1 and CDR2 are DFQATT and SNEGSKA (reference sequence). The CDR3 consists of 11 residues. V lost 6 bases to trimming and J lost 4 bases, with 7 bases between them. The CDR3 here is CSAEQGNTIYF. In DNA form, the CDR3 reads TGCAGTGCGGAACAGGGAAACACCATATATTTT.

The chain uses TRBV6-5 and TRBJ1-2; D perhaps matches TRBD1 (6 bases). Germline V CDR1 and CDR2: MNHEY, SVGAGI. V lost 4 bases and J lost 3, with 18 bases in between. The CDR3 has 16 amino acids. CDR3 nucleotides: TGTGCCAGCAGTTCCCTCCTAGGGGGAGGATACTATGGCTACACCTTC. Translation gives CASSSLLGGGYYGYTF.

This clone was found a few times. This rearrangement joins TRBV6-5 to TRBJ2-7, with TRBD2 matching over 14 bases. CDR3 length: 16 residues. Trimming cost V 0 bases and J 7 bases; bases outside gene matches: 5. CDR1 MNHEY and CDR2 SVGAGI come from the germline V gene. CDR3 nucleotides: TGTGCCAGCAGTTACTCGACTAGCGGGAGGGCCAGGGAGCAGTACTTC. It specifies CASSYSTSGRAREQYF.

The rearrangement uses TRBV5-8 and TRBJ1-4; D gene ambiguous. Looked up from germline, CDR1 is SGHTS and CDR2 is YDEGEE. V lost 2 bases to trimming and J lost 3 bases, with 11 bases between them. This CDR3 is built from 15 residues. In DNA form, the CDR3 reads TGTGCCAGCAGCTTCGCGGGGAAAGCTAATGAAAAACTGTTTTTT. Its translation: CASSFAGKANEKLFF.

The J gene is TRBJ2-3, the V gene TRBV5-4; D is ambiguous. V lost 3 bases and J 3 bases, leaving 5 bases between the germline ends. CDR1 is SGHNT and CDR2 is YYREEE in the germline V gene (reference sequence). CDR3 length equals 12 residues. The CDR3 here is CASSWGTDTQYF. The CDR3 nucleotides read TGTGCCAGCAGCTGGGGTACAGATACGCAGTATTTT.

CDR3 sequence: CASSQVWDIDTEAFF. CDR3 bases: TGTGCCAGCAGCCAAGTTTGGGATATCGACACTGAAGCTTTCTTT. This rearrangement joins TRBV4-2 to TRBJ1-1; D is ambiguous. This CDR3 has 15 residues. Trimming shortened V by 1 base and J by 3 bases, and 12 bases separated the two germline ends. Germline CDR1 and CDR2: LGHNA and YNFKEQ.

This clone is a singleton in its sample. DNA of the CDR3: TGTGCCAGCAGTGCAAGGGACAATCAGTTGAGGTCGGCCAAAAACATTCAGTACTTC. Its translation is CASSARDNQLRSAKNIQYF. The V gene is TRBV6-1, the J gene TRBJ2-4; D is possibly TRBD1 (6 bases). This CDR3 is 19 amino acids long. CDR1 is MNHNS, CDR2 SASEGT, per germline. Trimming cost V 4 bases and J 1 base, with 23 bases left between them.

The CDR3 coding sequence is TGTGCCAGCAGCTTAGTTTTGTCCAAGGGGTGGACAGATACGCAGTATTTT. Translation gives CASSLVLSKGWTDTQYF. This chain links TRBV7-8 with TRBJ2-3; TRBD1 might be the D (5 bases). This CDR3 has 17 residues. Trimming pared 1 base from V and 3 bases from J, leaving 17 bases between. Germline V gene sequence: CDR1 SGHVS, CDR2 FQNEAQ.

Here the CDR3 reads CASTPGSSNTEAFF. The CDR3 DNA reads as TGCGCCAGTACCCCCGGCAGTTCAAACACTGAAGCTTTCTTT. The chain couples TRBV5-1 to TRBJ1-1; D gene unclear. This CDR3 is built from 14 residues. V lost 8 bases to trimming and J lost 2 bases, with 16 bases between them. Germline CDR1 is SGHRS and CDR2 is YFSETQ.

This clone was recorded only once. V usage is TRBV6-1 and J usage is TRBJ2-1; possibly TRBD1 or TRBD2 for D (5 bases each). Germline CDR1 is MNHNS and CDR2 is SASEGT. The CDR3 totals 12 residues. Trimming left V 7 bases short and J 8 bases short, with 12 bases between. CDR3 sequence (DNA): TGTGCCAGCACCCTTGAGGGGTATGAGCAGTTCTTC. Translation: CASTLEGYEQFF.

The table lists this clone with a few counts. The chain employs TRBV15 and TRBJ1-6; TRBD1 matches 7 bases. Trimming at V came to 5 bases and at J to 6 bases, leaving 4 bases not matched to a gene. The CDR3 covers 14 residues. From germline, CDR1 is LNHNV and CDR2 YYDKDF (reference sequence). In nucleotides, the CDR3 is TGTGCCACCAGCGAGGGGGCGAGTAATTCACCCCTCCACTTT. Amino acid sequence: CATSEGASNSPLHF.

The sample holds a few counts of this clone. The chain is built from TRBV19 and TRBJ2-2, with a possible D match to TRBD2 (5 bases). With 6 bases removed from V and 8 bases from J, the gap between germline ends came to 19 bases. The CDR3 contains 15 residues. Germline CDR1 LNHDA, CDR2 SQIVND (reference sequence). The CDR3 is CASSREVGSAGELFF. The CDR3 DNA is TGTGCCAGTAGCCGGGAAGTGGGGTCGGCAGGGGAGCTGTTTTTT.

V and J are TRBV27 and TRBJ2-7; D gene uncertain. The CDR3 spans 18 residues. CDR1 and CDR2 from the germline V gene are MNHEY and SMNVEV (reference sequence). V gave up 5 bases and J gave up 0 bases, with 23 bases separating them. CDR3 DNA sequence: TGTGCCAGCAGTCACATGCGCCCCGGGCCCCATAGCTCCTACGAGCAGTACTTC. Translation gives CASSHMRPGPHSSYEQYF.

J is TRBJ2-3 and V is TRBV19, with 12 bases matching TRBD2. V trimming: 10 bases; J trimming: 3 bases; junction bases outside the gene matches: 8. Germline V lookup: CDR1 LNHDA, CDR2 SQIVND (reference sequence). The CDR3 is 15 residues long. The CDR3, as DNA: TGTGCCACCAGACTAGCGGGAGATCGTACAGATACGCAGTATTTT. It is translated as CATRLAGDRTDTQYF.

This chain links TRBV28 with TRBJ1-5; D might be TRBD1 (5 bases). The CDR3 extends over 13 amino acids. The V gene's germline CDR1 is MDHEN and CDR2 SYDVKM. The ends were cut back, 11 bases at V and 0 bases at J, with 11 bases in the middle. The DNA for the CDR3 is TGTGCCCACGGGGGGTATAGCAATCAGCCCCAGCATTTT. Residues: CAHGGYSNQPQHF.

This chain links TRBV27 with TRBJ2-3; D gene uncertain. There are 15 residues in the CDR3. The V end lost 7 bases, the J end lost 4 bases, and 18 bases lay between the germline ends. Germline CDR1 MNHEY, CDR2 SMNVEV (reference sequence). The CDR3 DNA reads TGTGCCAGCACGGCAAGCAGAAGGTGGTCAGATACGCAGTATTTT. Encoded protein: CASTASRRWSDTQYF.

This clone has only a few counts. The chain carries TRBV30 and TRBJ1-5; perhaps TRBD1 as D (6 bases). Germline V gives CDR1 GTSNPN, CDR2 SVGIG (reference sequence). This CDR3 comprises 13 residues. V dropped 3 bases and J dropped 4 bases, with 10 bases sitting between them. The CDR3 reads CAWRGHPNQPQHF. The CDR3 nucleotides read TGTGCCTGGAGGGGACATCCGAATCAGCCCCAGCATTTT.

The chain uses TRBV19 and TRBJ2-1; maybe TRBD2 (6 bases). The germline V gene has CDR1 LNHDA and CDR2 SQIVND (reference sequence). The CDR3 is 16 amino acids. Trimming shortened V by 5 bases and J by 1 base, and 15 bases separated the two germline ends. CDR3 residues: CASSGSEGVSYNEQFF. CDR3 nucleotides: TGTGCCAGTAGTGGCTCGGAGGGAGTATCCTACAATGAGCAGTTCTTC.